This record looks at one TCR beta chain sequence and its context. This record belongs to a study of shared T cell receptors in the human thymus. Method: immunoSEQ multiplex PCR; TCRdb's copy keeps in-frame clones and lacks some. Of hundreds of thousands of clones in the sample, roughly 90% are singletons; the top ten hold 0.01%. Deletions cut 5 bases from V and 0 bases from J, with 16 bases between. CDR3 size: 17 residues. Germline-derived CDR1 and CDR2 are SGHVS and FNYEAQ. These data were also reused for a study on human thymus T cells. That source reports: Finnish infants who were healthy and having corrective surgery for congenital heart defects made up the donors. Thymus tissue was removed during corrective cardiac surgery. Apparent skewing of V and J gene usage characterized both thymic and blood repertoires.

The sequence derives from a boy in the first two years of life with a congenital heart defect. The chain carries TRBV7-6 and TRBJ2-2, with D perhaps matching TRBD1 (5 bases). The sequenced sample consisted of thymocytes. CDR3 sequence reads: CASSGRWTPTNTGELFF. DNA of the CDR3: TGTGCCAGCAGCGGGCGCTGGACACCAACGAACACCGGGGAGCTGTTTTTT. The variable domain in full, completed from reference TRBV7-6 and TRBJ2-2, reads GAGVSQSPRYKVTKRGQDVALRCDPISGHVSLYWYRQALGQGPEFLTYFNYEAQQDKSGLPNDRFSAERPEGSISTLTIQRTEQRDSAMYRCASSGRWTPTNTGELFFGEGSRLTVL.